Below are 11 T cell receptor beta chains sequenced from a single sample in a study of blood T cell repertoires in COVID-19. Profiled with immunoSEQ multiplex PCR; TCRdb holds only in-frame clones, not every one. This table holds about 200,000 clones, around 87% found once. Sample: peripheral blood. The receptors stem from a man aged 60 to 75 with acute or convalescent COVID-19.

V gene TRBV19 combines with J gene TRBJ1-6; 11 nucleotides align to TRBD1. CDR3 length: 17 residues. Germline-derived CDR1 and CDR2 are LNHDA and SQIVND (reference sequence). V was clipped by 4 bases and J by 14 bases; unmatched bases: 16. CDR3 in DNA: TGTGCCAGTAGTAGCCTGCTAGCGGACAGGGGGCCGTGGACCCTCCACTTT. Amino acid sequence: CASSSLLADRGPWTLHF.

This chain joins TRBV5-1 and TRBJ1-1; 7 nucleotides line up with TRBD1. Germline CDR1 reads SGHRS; CDR2 reads YFSETQ. V was pared by 6 bases and J by 1 base, with 9 bases of the junction left unmatched. The CDR3 spans 15 residues. The CDR3 nucleotides read TGCGCCAGCAAAAAAGTGACAGGGCCGAACACTGAAGCTTTCTTT. Translation gives CASKKVTGPNTEAFF.

The chain couples TRBV19 to TRBJ2-1, with TRBD2 matching 14 bases. Germline CDR1 and CDR2: LNHDA and SQIVND (reference sequence). The CDR3 length is 16 residues. V was clipped by 5 bases and J by 9 bases; unmatched bases: 9. CDR3 in amino acids: CASSSRLAGGPGEQFF. CDR3 sequence (DNA): TGTGCCAGTAGTTCCCGACTAGCGGGGGGGCCTGGTGAGCAGTTCTTC. The whole variable domain, filled in from reference TRBV19 and TRBJ2-1, reads DGGITQSPKYLFRKEGQNVTLSCEQNLNHDAMYWYRQDPGQGLRLIYYSQIVNDFQKGDIAEGYSVSREKKESFPLTVTSAQKNPTAFYLCASSSRLAGGPGEQFFGPGTRLTVL.

This chain links TRBV11-2 with TRBJ2-5, with TRBD2 matching over 10 bases. V lost 1 base and J lost 2; bases outside the gene matches: 4. CDR1 and CDR2 (germline): SGHAT, FQNNGV. CDR3 length: 16 residues. The chain's CDR3 is CASSLGSGGAQETQYF. The CDR3 DNA follows: TGTGCCAGCAGCTTAGGGAGCGGGGGGGCACAAGAGACCCAGTACTTC.

The chain employs TRBV11-2 and TRBJ2-1; 7 bases agree with TRBD2. Germline V CDR1 and CDR2: SGHAT, FQNNGV. Trimming took 4 bases from V and 2 from J; bases not matched to a gene: 5. The CDR3 has 15 amino acids. The CDR3 spells CASSSPRGAYNEQFF. The CDR3 nucleotides read TGTGCCAGCAGCTCGCCCCGGGGGGCCTACAATGAGCAGTTCTTC.

The V and J genes are TRBV5-4 and TRBJ1-1; unclear D gene. The CDR3 covers 14 residues. The V end was cut by 2 bases, the J end by 0 bases, with 8 bases between. Germline V gene sequence: CDR1 SGHNT, CDR2 YYREEE (reference sequence). The chain's CDR3 is CASSLWQMNTEAFF. The CDR3 DNA sequence: TGTGCCAGCAGCTTATGGCAGATGAACACTGAAGCTTTCTTT.

V and J are TRBV5-1 and TRBJ1-2; no clear D gene. This CDR3 is 13 amino acids long. Germline CDR1 and CDR2: SGHRS and YFSETQ. Trimming removed 1 base at V and 8 bases at J, with 12 bases between. The CDR3 DNA follows: TGCGCCAGCAGCTTGTTGGTCCGAGGGGGCTACACCTTC. Translated: CASSLLVRGGYTF.

This chain connects TRBV15 to TRBJ1-5; TRBD1 aligns across 9 bases. The J segment lost 4 bases and the V segment lost 1 base, leaving 20 bases of the junction unmatched. Germline V gene sequence: CDR1 LNHNV, CDR2 YYDKDF (reference sequence). This CDR3 is 21 amino acids long. The CDR3 DNA is TGTGCCACCAGCAGAGTGGGGTTTATGGACAGGGGCGGAAACATTAATCAGCCCCAGCATTTT. Residues: CATSRVGFMDRGGNINQPQHF. The whole variable domain, remainder taken from reference TRBV15 and TRBJ1-5, is DAMVIQNPRYQVTQFGKPVTLSCSQTLNHNVMYWYQQKSSQAPKLLFHYYDKDFNNEADTPDNFQSRRPNTSFCFLDIRSPGLGDTAMYLCATSRVGFMDRGGNINQPQHFGDGTRLSIL.

This clone has only a few counts. The V and J genes are TRBV19 and TRBJ1-5, with 7 bases that match TRBD1. This CDR3 is 15 amino acids long. Germline loops: CDR1 LNHDA, CDR2 SQIVND (reference sequence). Trimming removed 7 bases from V and 2 bases from J; junction bases left unmatched: 8. The CDR3 nucleotides read TGTGCCAGTAACCCCAGGGGGGAGGGCAATCAGCCCCAGCATTTT. It translates to CASNPRGEGNQPQHF.

The V gene is TRBV7-9, the J gene TRBJ1-2, with D possibly TRBD1 on 5 matching bases. Germline V CDR1 and CDR2: SEHNR, FQNEAQ (reference sequence). V was cut by 1 base and J by 2 bases, with 14 bases left in between. The CDR3 runs to 16 residues. The CDR3 DNA follows: TGTGCCAGCAGCTTAGGGGCAGGGTTTTGGAACTATGGCTACACCTTC. Translated: CASSLGAGFWNYGYTF. Variable domain in full (rest from reference TRBV7-9 and TRBJ1-2): DTGVSQNPRHKITKRGQNVTFRCDPISEHNRLYWYRQTLGQGPEFLTYFQNEAQLEKSRLLSDRFSAERPKGSFSTLEIQRTEQGDSAMYLCASSLGAGFWNYGYTFGSGTRLTVV.

This clone has more than one count but fewer than ten. This chain links TRBV5-6 with TRBJ1-2; D is unclear. Germline V gene data show CDR1 as SGHDT and CDR2 as YYEEEE. CDR3 length equals 16 residues. Trimming shortened V by 1 base and J by 0 bases, and 13 bases separated the two germline ends. CDR3 DNA sequence: TGTGCCAGCAGCTTGAACCCTACGATGCCTAACTATGGCTACACCTTC. Its translation is CASSLNPTMPNYGYTF.